This entry features one TCR beta chain sequence. The antigen is not known. The data belong to a study of shared clonotypes between healthy human individuals. The overall study: Donors had three CD4 naive, three CD4 memory, two CD8 naive and one CD8 memory plate apiece. The study, taken as a whole, reports: Naive CD4 clonotype sharing across several donors was around 5%.

This table comes from immunoSEQ multiplex PCR, and its TCRdb copy is limited to in-frame clones, with some not included. The table includes about 870,000 clones, more than 85% detected once. Naive CD8 populations comprised CD45RO-negative cells positively selected for CCR7, excluding terminally differentiated effector memory CD45RA+ cells. This CDR3 contains 14 residues. CDR1 and CDR2 from the germline V gene are MNHEY and SMNVEV (reference sequence). V lost 8 bases to trimming and J lost 8 bases; unmatched junction nucleotides: 13. This chain joins TRBV27 and TRBJ1-1, with 8 bases aligning to TRBD1. The specimen was naive CD8+ T cells sorted from blood. The receptor comes from a man aged 25-40 years in good health. The CDR3 DNA is TGTGCCAGCGCCTTCGGACAGGGACACAGAGAAGCTTTCTTT. This gives the protein CASAFGQGHREAFF.